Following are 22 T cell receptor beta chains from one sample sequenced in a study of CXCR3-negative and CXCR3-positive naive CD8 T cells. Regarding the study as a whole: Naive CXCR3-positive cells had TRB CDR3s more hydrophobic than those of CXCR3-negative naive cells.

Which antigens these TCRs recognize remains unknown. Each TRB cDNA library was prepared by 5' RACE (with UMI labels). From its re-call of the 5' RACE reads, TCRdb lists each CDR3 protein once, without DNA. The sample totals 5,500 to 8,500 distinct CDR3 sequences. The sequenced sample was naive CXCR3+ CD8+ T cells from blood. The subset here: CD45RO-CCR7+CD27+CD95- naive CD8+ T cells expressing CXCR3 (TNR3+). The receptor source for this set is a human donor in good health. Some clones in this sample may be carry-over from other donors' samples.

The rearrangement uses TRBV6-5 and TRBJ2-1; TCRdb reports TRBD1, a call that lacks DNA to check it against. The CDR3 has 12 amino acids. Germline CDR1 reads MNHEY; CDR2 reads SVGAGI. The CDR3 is CASNRGDNEQFF.

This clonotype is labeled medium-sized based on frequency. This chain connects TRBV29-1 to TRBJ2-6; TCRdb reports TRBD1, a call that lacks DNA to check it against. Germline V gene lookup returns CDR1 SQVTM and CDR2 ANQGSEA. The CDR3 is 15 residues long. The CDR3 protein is CSALGTASGANVLTF.

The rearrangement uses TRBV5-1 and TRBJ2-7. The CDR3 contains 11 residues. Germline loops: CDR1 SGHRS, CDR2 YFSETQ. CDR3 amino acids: CASRSSYEQYF.

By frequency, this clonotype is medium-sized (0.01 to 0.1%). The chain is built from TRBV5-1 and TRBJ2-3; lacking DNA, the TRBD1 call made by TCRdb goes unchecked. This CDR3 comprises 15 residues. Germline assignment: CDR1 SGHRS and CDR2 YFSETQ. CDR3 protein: CASSLDRAYGDTQYF.

Here the CDR3 reads CSAPGQINTGELFF. The chain carries TRBV20-1 and TRBJ2-2; without DNA, the TCRdb call of TRBD1 cannot be checked. Germline V gives CDR1 DFQATT, CDR2 SNEGSKA (reference sequence). The CDR3 is made up of 14 amino acids.

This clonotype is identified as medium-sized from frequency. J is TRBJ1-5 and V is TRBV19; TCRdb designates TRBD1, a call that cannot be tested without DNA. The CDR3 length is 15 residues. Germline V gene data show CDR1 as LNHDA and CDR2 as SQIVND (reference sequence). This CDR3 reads CASTLTGGVNQPQHF. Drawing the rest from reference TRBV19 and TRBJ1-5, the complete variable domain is DGGITQSPKYLFRKEGQNVTLSCEQNLNHDAMYWYRQDPGQGLRLIYYSQIVNDFQKGDIAEGYSVSREKKESFPLTVTSAQKNPTAFYLCASTLTGGVNQPQHFGDGTRLSIL.

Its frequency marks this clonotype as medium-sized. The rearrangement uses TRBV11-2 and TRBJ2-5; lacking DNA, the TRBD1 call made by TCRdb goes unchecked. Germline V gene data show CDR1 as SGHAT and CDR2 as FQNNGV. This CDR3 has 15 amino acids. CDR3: CASSPRDHWGETQYF.

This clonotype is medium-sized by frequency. CDR3 protein: CSVEDPGQGVFNEQYF. This rearrangement joins TRBV29-1 to TRBJ2-7; TCRdb names TRBD1, which stays unverified in the absence of DNA. This CDR3 has 16 residues. From germline, CDR1 is SQVTM and CDR2 ANQGSEA.

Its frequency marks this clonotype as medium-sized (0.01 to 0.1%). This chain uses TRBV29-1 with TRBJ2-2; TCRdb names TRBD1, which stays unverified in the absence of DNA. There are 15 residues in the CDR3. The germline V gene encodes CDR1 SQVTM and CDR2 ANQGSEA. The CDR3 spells CSVVFDSPNTGELFF.

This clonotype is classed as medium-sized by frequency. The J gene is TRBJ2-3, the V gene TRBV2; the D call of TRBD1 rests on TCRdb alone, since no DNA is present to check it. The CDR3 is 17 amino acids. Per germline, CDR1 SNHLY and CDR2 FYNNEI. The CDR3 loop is CASSGGQGEGPTDTQYF.

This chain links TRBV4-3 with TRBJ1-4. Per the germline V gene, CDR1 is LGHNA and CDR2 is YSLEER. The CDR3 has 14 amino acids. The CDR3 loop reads CASSQDRAVEKLFF.

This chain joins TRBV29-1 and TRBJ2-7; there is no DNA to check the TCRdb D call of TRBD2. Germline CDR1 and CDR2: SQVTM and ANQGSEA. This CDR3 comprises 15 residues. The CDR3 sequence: CSVEFSGRGSYEQYF.

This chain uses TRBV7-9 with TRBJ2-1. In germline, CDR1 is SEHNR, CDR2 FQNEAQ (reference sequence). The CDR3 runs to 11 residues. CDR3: CASSHQDEQFF.

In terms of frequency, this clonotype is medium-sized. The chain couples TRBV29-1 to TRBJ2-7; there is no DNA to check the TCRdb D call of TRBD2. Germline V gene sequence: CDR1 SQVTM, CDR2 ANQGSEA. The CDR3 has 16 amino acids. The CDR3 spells CSVDNLGSAGGYEQYF.

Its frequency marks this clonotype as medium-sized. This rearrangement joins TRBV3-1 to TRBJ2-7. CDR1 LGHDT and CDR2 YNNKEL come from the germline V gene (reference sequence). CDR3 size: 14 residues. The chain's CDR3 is CASSQDAGSYEQYF.

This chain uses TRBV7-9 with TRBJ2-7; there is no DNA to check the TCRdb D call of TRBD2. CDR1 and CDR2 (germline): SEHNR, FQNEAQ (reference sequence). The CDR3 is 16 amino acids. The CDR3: CASSYTGTTMPVGLYF.

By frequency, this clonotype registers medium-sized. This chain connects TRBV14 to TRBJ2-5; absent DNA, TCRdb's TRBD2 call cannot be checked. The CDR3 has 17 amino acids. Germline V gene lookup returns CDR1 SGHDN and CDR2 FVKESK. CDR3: CASRSGGTSGGQETQYF. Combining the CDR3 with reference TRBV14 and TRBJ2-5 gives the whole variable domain EAGVTQFPSHSVIEKGQTVTLRCDPISGHDNLYWYRRVMGKEIKFLLHFVKESKQDESGMPNNRFLAERTGGTYSTLKVQPAELEDSGVYFCASRSGGTSGGQETQYFGPGTRLLVL.

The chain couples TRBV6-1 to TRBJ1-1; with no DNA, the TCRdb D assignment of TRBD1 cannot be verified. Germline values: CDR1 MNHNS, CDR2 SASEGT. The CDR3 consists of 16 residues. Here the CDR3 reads CASSEALVGAGTEAFF.

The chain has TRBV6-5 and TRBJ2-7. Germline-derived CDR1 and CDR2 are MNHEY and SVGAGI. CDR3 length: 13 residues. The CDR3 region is CASSYSQGGEQYF.

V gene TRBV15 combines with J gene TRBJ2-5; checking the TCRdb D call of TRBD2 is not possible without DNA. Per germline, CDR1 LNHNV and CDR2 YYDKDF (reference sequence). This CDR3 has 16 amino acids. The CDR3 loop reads CATSRLAGDGQETQYF.

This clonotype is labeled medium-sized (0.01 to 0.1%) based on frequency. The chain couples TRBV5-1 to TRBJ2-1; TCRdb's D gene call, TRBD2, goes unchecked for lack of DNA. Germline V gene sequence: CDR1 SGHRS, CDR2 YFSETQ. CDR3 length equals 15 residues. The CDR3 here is CASTSSGGANNEQFF.

CDR3 loop: CASSLVGTGGNEQFF. The rearrangement links TRBV13 to TRBJ2-1; TCRdb lists TRBD1, though no DNA is available to test this call. The CDR3 is 15 amino acids. Germline V gives CDR1 PRHDT, CDR2 FYEKMQ (reference sequence).